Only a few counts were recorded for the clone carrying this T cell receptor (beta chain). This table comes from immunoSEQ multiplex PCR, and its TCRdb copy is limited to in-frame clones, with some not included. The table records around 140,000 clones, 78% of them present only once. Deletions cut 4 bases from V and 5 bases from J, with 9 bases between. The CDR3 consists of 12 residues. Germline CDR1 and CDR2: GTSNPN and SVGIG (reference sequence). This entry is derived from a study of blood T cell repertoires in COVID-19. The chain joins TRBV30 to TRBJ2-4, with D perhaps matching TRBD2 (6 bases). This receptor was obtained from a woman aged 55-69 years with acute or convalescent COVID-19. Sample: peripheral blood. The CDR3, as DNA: TGTGCCTGGAACCGCGGGGAAAACATTCAGTACTTC. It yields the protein CAWNRGENIQYF.